This TCR beta chain appears in the sequencing data of a study of a mutant IDH1 vaccine in newly diagnosed glioma. Study overall: Treated patients had a mean age of about 44 years and an approximately 62% male, about 40% female split.

Time point indicated: week 11, during vaccination. In every dose of vaccine, 300 ug of mutant IDH1 20-mer peptide was given alongside topical imiquimod. Profiled with immunoSEQ multiplex PCR; TCRdb holds only in-frame clones, not every one. The sample has about 40,000 clones, roughly 84% seen once. Study results and limitations: In roughly 93% of patients, immune responses induced by the vaccine occurred.

This clone was observed a handful of times. Its antigen is unidentified. Here the sequenced sample was PBMCs, taken from a glioma patient whose treatment included an IDH1 peptide vaccine. The receptor's source is a man aged 35-49 years with glioma.

The CDR3 DNA follows: TGTGCCAGCAGCTGGAGACAGGGAGGACTCGAGCAGTACTTC. Its protein is CASSWRQGGLEQYF. The rearrangement uses TRBV7-9 and TRBJ2-7, with TRBD1 as a possible D gene (7 bases). The CDR3 consists of 14 residues. V was cut by 4 bases and J by 6 bases, with 16 bases left in between. Germline V lookup: CDR1 SEHNR, CDR2 FQNEAQ (reference sequence). Variable domain in full (rest from reference TRBV7-9 and TRBJ2-7): DTGVSQNPRHKITKRGQNVTFRCDPISEHNRLYWYRQTLGQGPEFLTYFQNEAQLEKSRLLSDRFSAERPKGSFSTLEIQRTEQGDSAMYLCASSWRQGGLEQYFGPGTRLTVT.